What follows are 21 T cell receptor beta chains derived from one specimen sequenced in a study of T-cell reconstitution after alpha-beta-depleted transplantation in children listed by TCRdb under 2016. Receptors were amplified or captured by PCR. These reads were obtained on an Illumina HiSeq 2500. Molecular barcoding was employed in the preparation of TCR libraries, with unique molecular identifiers being used to normalize TCRbeta repertoire quantification. Using fastp at Q25 and MiXCR, TCRdb reprocessed the public reads and kept productive beta chains. CDR3 protein duplicates are merged, each entry listing the most common genes and DNA. The sample table contains 490,000 or so distinct CDR3 sequences; only one count was recorded for around an eighth of them. The ten biggest clones cover less than 6.5% of the sample. The sample in question was PBMCs from the stem cell graft donor, obtained from the stem cell graft. The source is a human donor who donated a stem cell graft to a child with combined immunodeficiency.

This clonotype was observed a handful of times. This rearrangement joins TRBV4-3 to TRBJ2-5, with 7 bases that match TRBD2. From germline, CDR1 is LGHNA and CDR2 YSLEER. Trimming took 1 base from V and 4 from J; bases not matched to a gene: 6. The CDR3 has 15 amino acids. CDR3 in amino acids: CASSQGSGEGETQYF. The CDR3 bases are TGCGCCAGCAGCCAAGGATCGGGGGAGGGAGAGACCCAGTACTTC.

This clonotype was observed many times. V gene TRBV12-3 or TRBV12-4 combines with J gene TRBJ2-7; perhaps TRBD1 as D (6 bases). With 3 bases removed from V and 6 bases from J, the gap between germline ends came to 9 bases. The CDR3 is 12 amino acids. The CDR3 nucleotides read TGTGCCAGCAGTTTTGGGACATCCGAGCAGTACTTC. Protein: CASSFGTSEQYF.

This clonotype was recorded a few times. V gene TRBV6-5 combines with J gene TRBJ1-1; D not resolved. The germline V and J ends were trimmed by 0 bases and 4 bases, with 12 bases remaining between them. The CDR3 has 15 residues. CDR1 is MNHEY, CDR2 SVGAGI, per germline. The CDR3 DNA sequence: TGTGCCAGCAGTTACTCGATGACTCAGCTCACTGAAGCTTTCTTT. Its translation is CASSYSMTQLTEAFF.

This clonotype appeared many times. This chain uses TRBV4-3 with TRBJ2-7; 8 bases fit TRBD1. The CDR3 has 15 residues. CDR1 is LGHNA, CDR2 YSLEER, per germline. J gave up 2 bases and V 2 bases, and 5 bases lay outside the gene matches. The CDR3 sequence is CASSQQTGEPYEQYF. CDR3 nucleotides: TGCGCCAGCAGCCAACAGACAGGGGAACCCTACGAGCAGTACTTC.

This chain uses TRBV7-6 with TRBJ1-6, with no clear D. The CDR3 contains 13 residues. Deletions cut 1 base from V and 11 bases from J, with 9 bases between. Germline-derived CDR1 and CDR2 are SGHVS and FNYEAQ. CDR3 bases: TGTGCCAGCAGCTTAGACCCCTCGACACCCCTCCACTTT. Amino acids: CASSLDPSTPLHF.

This clonotype was seen ten or more times. This chain links TRBV7-3 with TRBJ2-2, with TRBD1 as a possible D gene (6 bases). From germline, CDR1 is SGHTA and CDR2 FQGTGA. This CDR3 is built from 14 residues. Trimming stripped 6 bases from V and 1 base from J, with 9 bases between. The CDR3 reads CASSSDRNTGELFF. The CDR3 DNA follows: TGTGCCAGCAGTTCGGACAGGAACACCGGGGAGCTGTTTTTT.

This clonotype was seen many times. This rearrangement joins TRBV29-1 to TRBJ2-2; a possible D gene is TRBD2 (6 bases). Trimming cost V 6 bases and J 0 bases, with 14 bases left between them. The CDR3 contains 15 residues. The germline CDR1 and CDR2 sequences are SQVTM and ANQGSEA. CDR3 DNA: TGCAGCGTCCCACTCGGGGGTTCGAACACCGGGGAGCTGTTTTTT. Translated, it gives CSVPLGGSNTGELFF.

This clonotype was counted ten times or more. The chain employs TRBV29-1 and TRBJ2-3; possible D gene TRBD1, 5 bases. CDR3 size: 14 residues. Germline V gene lookup returns CDR1 SQVTM and CDR2 ANQGSEA. The V end lost 3 bases, the J end lost 2 bases, and 12 bases lay between the germline ends. CDR3 in amino acids: CSVDGRATTDTQYF. Here the CDR3 DNA reads TGCAGCGTTGACGGCAGGGCCACCACAGATACGCAGTATTTT.

This clonotype was picked up many times. The chain carries TRBV7-9 and TRBJ2-3; D may be TRBD2 (5 bases). This CDR3 is built from 16 residues. Germline CDR1 SEHNR, CDR2 FQNEAQ (reference sequence). The germline V and J ends were trimmed by 3 bases and 6 bases, with 19 bases remaining between them. CDR3 coding DNA: TGTGCCAGCAGCTTGGATCGGGGTACCCGCCGGGATACGCAGTATTTT. Amino acid sequence: CASSLDRGTRRDTQYF. Full variable domain (outside the CDR3, taken from reference TRBV7-9 and TRBJ2-3): DTGVSQNPRHKITKRGQNVTFRCDPISEHNRLYWYRQTLGQGPEFLTYFQNEAQLEKSRLLSDRFSAERPKGSFSTLEIQRTEQGDSAMYLCASSLDRGTRRDTQYFGPGTRLTVL.

The V gene is TRBV20-1, the J gene TRBJ2-5, with 10 bases fitting TRBD2. The CDR3 contains 12 residues. Looked up from germline, CDR1 is DFQATT and CDR2 is SNEGSKA (reference sequence). With V trimmed by 5 bases and J by 3 bases, 0 bases remained unmatched. The CDR3, as DNA: TGCAGTGCTGGACTAGCGGAAGAGACCCAGTACTTC. Translated: CSAGLAEETQYF.

This clonotype was observed a few times. The rearrangement joins TRBV7-8 to TRBJ1-3, with D possibly being TRBD1 (5 bases). The germline V gene encodes CDR1 SGHVS and CDR2 FQNEAQ. There are 15 residues in the CDR3. V shed 5 bases and J shed 1 base, with 12 bases lying between them. This CDR3 reads CASSPYAGSGNTIYF. CDR3 nucleotide sequence: TGTGCCAGCAGCCCCTATGCAGGGTCTGGAAACACCATATATTTT. Together with reference TRBV7-8 and TRBJ1-3, the CDR3 gives the full variable domain: GAGVSQSPRYKVAKRGQDVALRCDPISGHVSLFWYQQALGQGPEFLTYFQNEAQLDKSGLPSDRFFAERPEGSVSTLKIQRTQQEDSAVYLCASSPYAGSGNTIYFGEGSWLTVV.

This clonotype was observed a few times. The chain combines TRBV20-1 with TRBJ1-4; perhaps TRBD1 as D (5 bases). V was cut by 5 bases and J by 3 bases, with 10 bases left in between. Germline V gene lookup returns CDR1 DFQATT and CDR2 SNEGSKA (reference sequence). The CDR3 loop spans 13 amino acids. The DNA for the CDR3 is TGCAGTGCTGGGGCATCGGCTAATGAAAAACTGTTTTTT. Protein sequence: CSAGASANEKLFF.

A few counts support this clonotype. This chain connects TRBV12-3 or TRBV12-4 to TRBJ2-1; 8 nucleotides agree with TRBD1. The length of the CDR3 is 15 residues. V was pared by 6 bases and J by 3 bases, with 7 bases of the junction left unmatched. CDR3: CASRATGGDYNEQFF. The DNA for the CDR3 is TGTGCCAGCAGGGCCACAGGGGGTGACTACAATGAGCAGTTCTTC.

This clonotype showed up many times. V gene TRBV7-2 combines with J gene TRBJ2-1, with 12 bases identical to TRBD1. CDR3 length: 16 residues. J lost 8 bases, V lost 1 base, and 6 bases had no gene match. The germline V gene has CDR1 SGHTA and CDR2 FQGNSA. CDR3 sequence reads: CASSLVGTGGADEQFF. The CDR3 nucleotides read TGTGCCAGCAGCTTAGTGGGGACAGGGGGCGCGGATGAGCAGTTCTTC. The entire variable domain, with the rest obtained from reference TRBV7-2 and TRBJ2-1, is as follows: GAGVSQSPSNKVTEKGKDVELRCDPISGHTALYWYRQSLGQGLEFLIYFQGNSAPDKSGLPSDRFSAERTGGSVSTLTIQRTQQEDSAVYLCASSLVGTGGADEQFFGPGTRLTVL.

This clonotype was found a few times. The rearrangement uses TRBV3-1 and TRBJ2-5, with a tentative D call TRBD2 (6 bases). The length of the CDR3 is 18 residues. Trimming stripped 1 base from V and 5 bases from J, with 23 bases between. Germline V lookup: CDR1 LGHDT, CDR2 YNNKEL (reference sequence). In DNA form, the CDR3 reads TGTGCCAGCAGCCAAGGGGGTCTCGGGAGCCACCACGCGGAGACCCAGTACTTC. Translated: CASSQGGLGSHHAETQYF.

This chain links TRBV9 with TRBJ2-2, with D unclear. V was clipped by 4 bases and J by 6 bases, with 13 bases between them. The CDR3 covers 14 residues. Germline CDR1 is SGDLS and CDR2 is YYNGEE. CDR3 loop: CASSPRPLPGELFF. CDR3 DNA: TGTGCCAGCAGCCCCCGGCCCCTCCCCGGGGAGCTGTTTTTT. Full variable domain (remainder filled in from reference TRBV9 and TRBJ2-2): DSGVTQTPKHLITATGQRVTLRCSPRSGDLSVYWYQQSLDQGLQFLIQYYNGEERAKGNILERFSAQQFPDLHSELNLSSLELGDSALYFCASSPRPLPGELFFGEGSRLTVL.

Ten or more counts support this clonotype. CDR3 sequence (DNA): TGTGCCAGCAGCGTGGGTTTTAAGAACACTGAAGCTTTCTTT. Its translation is CASSVGFKNTEAFF. The V call is TRBV16, the J call TRBJ1-1; no clear D gene. The CDR3 extends over 14 amino acids. Germline assignment: CDR1 KGHSY and CDR2 FQNENV. Trimming left V 5 bases short and J 1 base short, with 11 bases between.

The chain recombines TRBV20-1 with TRBJ2-1; 7 bases map to TRBD2. Germline loops: CDR1 DFQATT, CDR2 SNEGSKA (reference sequence). This CDR3 is 16 amino acids long. Unmatched junction bases numbered 9, after V lost 0 bases and J lost 4 bases. In nucleotides, the CDR3 is TGCAGTGCTAGAGATCTGCCAGCGGGATTTTACAATGAGCAGTTCTTC. It is translated as CSARDLPAGFYNEQFF.

This clonotype was counted between two and nine times. The chain joins TRBV7-9 to TRBJ2-3; TRBD1 matches at 9 bases. The CDR3 is 15 amino acids. Unmatched junction bases numbered 9, after V lost 6 bases and J lost 5 bases. Germline CDR1 SEHNR, CDR2 FQNEAQ (reference sequence). CDR3 protein: CASSHGTGRGDTQYF. The CDR3 coding sequence is TGTGCCAGCAGTCATGGGACAGGGAGAGGAGATACGCAGTATTTT.

This clonotype was detected only a few times. This rearrangement joins TRBV5-1 to TRBJ2-1, with TRBD2 identical over 7 bases. The CDR3 sequence is 17 residues long. Germline CDR1 SGHRS, CDR2 YFSETQ. J was trimmed by 0 bases and V by 4 bases; bases with no gene match: 10. This chain's CDR3 is CASSLSSGSSSYNEQFF. CDR3 DNA: TGCGCCAGCAGCCTCTCTAGCGGATCAAGCTCCTACAATGAGCAGTTCTTC.

The rearrangement uses TRBV6-2 or TRBV6-3 and TRBJ1-1, with 7 positions matching TRBD1. The CDR3 is 13 amino acids. Germline V lookup: CDR1 MNHEY, CDR2 SVGEGT. Unmatched junction bases numbered 1, after V lost 4 bases and J lost 2 bases. The CDR3 loop is CASSWDSNTEAFF. In DNA form, the CDR3 reads TGTGCCAGCAGTTGGGACAGTAACACTGAAGCTTTCTTT.